Listed below are T cell receptor beta chains from one sample, sequenced in a study of cytomegalovirus exposure and HLA in healthy donors. Here immunoSEQ multiplex PCR was the method, and the copy in TCRdb shows in-frame clones only, minus some. The sample lists fewer than 120,000 clones, over 85% seen once, with approximately 1.9% in the top ten. The sample comprised PBMCs. The origin of the receptors is a woman under 30 in good health and CMV-seronegative. CDR3s include the opening cysteine and the closing phenylalanine or tryptophan. D genes are given only for firm matches. A clone size is listed for some rows: how often the clone was seen (once, few, many), or a class if it is expanded.

d_call	clone_size	v_call	j_call	cdr3_aa	cdr3_nt
NA	NA	TRBV5-4	TRBJ2-5	CASSRTKDSQETQYF	TGTGCCAGCAGCCGGACTAAGGATAGCCAAGAGACCCAGTACTTC
NA	NA	TRBV21-1	TRBJ2-5	CASSKEGTSGRQTQYF	TGTGCCAGCAGCAAAGAAGGGACTAGCGGGAGACAAACCCAGTACTTC
TRBD1	NA	TRBV7-9	TRBJ2-5	CASSHPGQGAETQYF	TGTGCCAGCAGCCATCCGGGACAGGGGGCGGAGACCCAGTACTTC
NA	NA	TRBV7-2	TRBJ2-7	CASSWDRGAYEQYF	TGTGCCAGCAGCTGGGATCGGGGAGCCTACGAGCAGTACTTC
TRBD1	NA	TRBV2	TRBJ2-7	CASTRTGVSYEQYF	TGTGCCAGCACACGGACAGGGGTCTCCTACGAGCAGTACTTC
NA	NA	TRBV10-2	TRBJ1-2	CASSPRGGPLDGYTF	TGCGCCAGCAGCCCCCGGGGGGGACCTCTTGATGGCTACACCTTC
NA	NA	TRBV6-5	TRBJ1-4	CASSYSRGTNEKLFF	TGTGCCAGCAGTTACTCTCGGGGAACTAATGAAAAACTGTTTTTT
TRBD2	NA	TRBV7-6	TRBJ2-7	CASSSTDGTSGGYEQYF	TGTGCCAGCAGCTCCACGGACGGGACTAGCGGGGGGTACGAGCAGTACTTC
NA	once	TRBV4-2	TRBJ2-7	CASSQALQGQGEQYF	TGTGCCAGCAGCCAGGCCCTACAGGGTCAGGGGGAGCAGTACTTC
NA	NA	TRBV7-2	TRBJ1-1	CASSFSRVNTEAFF	TGTGCCAGCAGCTTTTCCAGGGTGAACACTGAAGCTTTCTTT
TRBD2	NA	TRBV2	TRBJ2-7	CASSSSGASSYEQYF	TGTGCCAGCAGTTCTAGCGGGGCGAGCTCCTACGAGCAGTACTTC
TRBD2	NA	TRBV28	TRBJ2-1	CASSFLSGRGNEQFF	TGTGCCAGCAGTTTCCTTAGCGGGAGGGGCAATGAGCAGTTCTTC
NA	NA	TRBV6-5	TRBJ2-2	CASSYSGGTGELFF	TGTGCCAGCAGTTACTCGGGAGGTACCGGGGAGCTGTTTTTT
NA	NA	TRBV28	TRBJ2-7	CASSHTRPQAFTEQYF	TGTGCCAGCAGTCACACCCGGCCGCAGGCTTTCACCGAGCAGTACTTC
NA	NA	TRBV4-3	TRBJ2-1	CASSQDRTWQFF	TGCGCCAGCAGCCAAGATCGGACTTGGCAGTTCTTC
TRBD2	NA	TRBV7-2	TRBJ2-1	CASGSGGPYNEQFF	TGTGCCAGCGGGAGCGGGGGTCCCTACAATGAGCAGTTCTTC
TRBD1	few	TRBV27	TRBJ1-2	CASSLTGAVGYTF	TGTGCCAGCAGCTTAACAGGGGCGGTTGGCTACACCTTC
NA	NA	TRBV5-1	TRBJ2-2	CASRAPGPGELFF	TGCGCCAGCCGAGCTCCGGGTCCCGGGGAGCTGTTTTTT
TRBD1	NA	TRBV30	TRBJ1-5	CAWREGQFDQPQHF	TGTGCCTGGAGGGAGGGACAGTTCGATCAGCCCCAGCATTTT
NA	once	TRBV5-1	TRBJ2-1	CASSLAPLTGREQFF	TGCGCCAGCAGCTTGGCTCCTCTGACAGGAAGAGAGCAGTTCTTC
NA	NA	TRBV1	TRBJ2-4	CTSSPLLVSKKNIQYF	TGCACCAGCAGCCCCCTTCTTGTCTCTAAGAAAAACATTCAGTACTTC
NA	NA	TRBV6-6	TRBJ2-3	CASSSGQASGTDTQYF	TGTGCCAGCAGTTCCGGACAAGCTTCGGGCACAGATACGCAGTATTTT
NA	NA	TRBV6-5	TRBJ1-2	CASSYSSGWDGYTF	TGTGCCAGCAGTTACTCGAGCGGCTGGGATGGCTACACCTTC
TRBD1	NA	TRBV29-1	TRBJ1-2	CSVLRQGDYGYTF	TGCAGCGTCCTGCGACAGGGGGACTATGGCTACACCTTC
NA	once	TRBV7-9	TRBJ1-1	CASSSQGGTEAFF	TGTGCCAGCAGCTCTCAGGGTGGCACTGAAGCTTTCTTT
NA	NA	TRBV10-3	TRBJ1-1	CAISESTGNTEAFF	TGTGCCATCAGTGAGTCGACAGGGAACACTGAAGCTTTCTTT
NA	NA	TRBV7-3	TRBJ2-3	CASSLGSHTDTQYF	TGTGCCAGCAGCTTAGGCAGTCACACAGATACGCAGTATTTT
TRBD1	NA	TRBV19	TRBJ2-1	CASSARQGNEQFF	TGTGCCAGTAGTGCCCGACAGGGAAATGAGCAGTTCTTC
NA	NA	TRBV9	TRBJ2-1	CASSVGGLSNEQFF	TGTGCCAGCAGCGTAGGAGGTCTCAGCAATGAGCAGTTCTTC
NA	NA	TRBV7-9	TRBJ1-1	CASSFIAEEAFF	TGTGCCAGCAGCTTTATCGCGGAGGAAGCTTTCTTT
NA	NA	TRBV7-6	TRBJ2-2	CASSLGVPLNTGELFF	TGTGCCAGCAGCTTAGGAGTTCCTTTGAACACCGGGGAGCTGTTTTTT
TRBD2	NA	TRBV9	TRBJ2-1	CASSVGLSGGANEQFF	TGTGCCAGCAGCGTAGGTCTGAGCGGGGGGGCCAATGAGCAGTTCTTC
NA	NA	TRBV30	TRBJ2-1	CAWSLLQVDEQFF	TGTGCCTGGAGTTTACTGCAGGTTGATGAGCAGTTCTTC
TRBD1	NA	TRBV5-1	TRBJ2-2	CASSISGQGASTGELFF	TGCGCCAGCAGCATTTCAGGACAGGGGGCTAGTACCGGGGAGCTGTTTTTT
TRBD1	NA	TRBV4-3	TRBJ1-2	CASSQVGTGLPYGYTF	TGCGCCAGCAGCCAGGTAGGGACAGGGCTTCCGTATGGCTACACCTTC
NA	NA	TRBV7-6	TRBJ1-1	CASSPRVGVNTEAFF	TGTGCCAGCAGCCCCAGGGTAGGTGTGAACACTGAAGCTTTCTTT
TRBD2	once	TRBV10-3	TRBJ2-3	CAISPGTSGTDTQYF	TGTGCCATCAGTCCCGGGACTAGCGGCACAGATACGCAGTATTTT
NA	NA	TRBV27	TRBJ2-2	CASIKRGGGAGELFF	TGTGCCAGCATCAAGAGGGGAGGAGGGGCCGGGGAGCTGTTTTTT
NA	NA	TRBV6-1	TRBJ1-2	CASSEVGGPTDGYTF	TGTGCCAGCAGTGAAGTCGGGGGGCCGACGGATGGCTACACCTTC
TRBD2	NA	TRBV28	TRBJ2-3	CASSLEGGPGDTQYF	TGTGCCAGCAGTTTAGAGGGAGGGCCTGGTGATACGCAGTATTTT
NA	once	TRBV5-1	TRBJ2-3	CASSSQTVADTQYF	TGCGCCAGCAGCTCCCAAACAGTTGCAGATACGCAGTATTTT
TRBD2	once	TRBV5-6	TRBJ2-5	CASGQIGMLSGRALETQYF	TGTGCCAGCGGTCAGATCGGGATGCTTAGCGGGAGGGCCCTCGAGACCCAGTACTTC
NA	NA	TRBV20-1	TRBJ1-5	CSAVGYQPQHF	TGCAGTGCTGTCGGTTATCAGCCCCAGCATTTT
NA	NA	TRBV5-8	TRBJ1-1	CASSYRGGNTEAFF	TGTGCCAGCAGCTACAGAGGGGGGAACACTGAAGCTTTCTTT
NA	NA	TRBV2	TRBJ1-1	CASTGNTEAFF	TGTGCCAGCACTGGCAACACTGAAGCTTTCTTT
NA	NA	TRBV6-5	TRBJ1-2	CASSYSRQAYYGYTF	TGTGCCAGCAGTTACTCCCGACAGGCCTACTATGGCTACACCTTC
TRBD1	few	TRBV27	TRBJ1-2	CASSPGQGAMHGYTF	TGTGCCAGCAGTCCGGGACAGGGGGCGATGCATGGCTACACCTTC
NA	NA	TRBV19	TRBJ1-5	CASSFRDTNQPQHF	TGTGCCAGTAGTTTCCGGGACACCAATCAGCCCCAGCATTTT
NA	NA	TRBV6-4	TRBJ2-7	CASSLNTGYSYEQYF	TGTGCCAGCAGTCTCAATACAGGGTACTCCTACGAGCAGTACTTC
NA	NA	TRBV10-1	TRBJ2-1	CASRRSVLYNEQFF	TGCGCCAGCCGCCGGTCGGTCCTCTACAATGAGCAGTTCTTC
NA	NA	TRBV28	TRBJ1-3	CASSRSSGNTIYF	TGTGCCAGCTCCCGGAGCTCTGGAAACACCATATATTTT
TRBD1	NA	TRBV5-1	TRBJ1-2	CASSLSRDRGNYGYTF	TGCGCCAGCAGCTTGTCCCGGGACAGGGGAAACTATGGCTACACCTTC
TRBD1	NA	TRBV29-1	TRBJ1-1	CSTEGQVNTEAFF	TGCAGCACCGAGGGACAGGTGAACACTGAAGCTTTCTTT
TRBD2	once	TRBV4-3	TRBJ2-7	CASSQGPGGPIYEQYF	TGCGCCAGCAGCCAAGGGCCGGGAGGCCCTATCTACGAGCAGTACTTC
NA	once	TRBV18	TRBJ1-1	CASSPRGRNTEAFF	TGTGCCAGCTCACCGCGGGGCAGGAACACTGAAGCTTTCTTT
TRBD1	NA	TRBV4-2	TRBJ2-1	CASSQEIGTGGNEQFF	TGTGCCAGCAGCCAAGAAATCGGGACAGGGGGCAATGAGCAGTTCTTC
NA	NA	TRBV7-6	TRBJ1-2	CASSLDEGGPYGYTF	TGTGCCAGCAGCTTAGATGAGGGGGGGCCCTATGGCTACACCTTC
NA	NA	TRBV6-4	TRBJ2-3	CASSDREGADTQYF	TGTGCCAGCAGTGACAGGGAAGGGGCAGATACGCAGTATTTT
TRBD1	few	TRBV28	TRBJ1-4	CASSTNRDSLEKLFF	TGTGCCAGCAGCACCAACCGGGACAGCTTAGAAAAACTGTTTTTT